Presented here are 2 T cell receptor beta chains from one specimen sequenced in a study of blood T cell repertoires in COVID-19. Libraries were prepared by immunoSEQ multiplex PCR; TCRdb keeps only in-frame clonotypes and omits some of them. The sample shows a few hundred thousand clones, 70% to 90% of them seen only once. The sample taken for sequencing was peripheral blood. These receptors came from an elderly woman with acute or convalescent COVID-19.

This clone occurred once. DNA for the CDR3: TGCGCCAGCAGCTCGGCCGGGACTACTATCTCCGAGCAGTACTTC. Translating gives CASSSAGTTISEQYF. J is TRBJ2-7 and V is TRBV5-1, with 7 bases that match TRBD2. After removal of 3 bases from V and 6 bases from J, the junction contained 12 bases not matched to a gene. This CDR3 spans 15 amino acids. CDR1 is SGHRS, CDR2 YFSETQ, per germline.

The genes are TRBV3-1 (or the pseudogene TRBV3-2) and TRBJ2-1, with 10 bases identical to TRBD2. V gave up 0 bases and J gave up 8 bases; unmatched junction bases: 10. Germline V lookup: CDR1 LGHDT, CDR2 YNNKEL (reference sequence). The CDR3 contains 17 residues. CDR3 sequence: CASSQDASGRVLDEQFF. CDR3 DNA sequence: TGTGCCAGCAGCCAAGACGCTAGCGGGAGAGTTCTCGATGAGCAGTTCTTC.